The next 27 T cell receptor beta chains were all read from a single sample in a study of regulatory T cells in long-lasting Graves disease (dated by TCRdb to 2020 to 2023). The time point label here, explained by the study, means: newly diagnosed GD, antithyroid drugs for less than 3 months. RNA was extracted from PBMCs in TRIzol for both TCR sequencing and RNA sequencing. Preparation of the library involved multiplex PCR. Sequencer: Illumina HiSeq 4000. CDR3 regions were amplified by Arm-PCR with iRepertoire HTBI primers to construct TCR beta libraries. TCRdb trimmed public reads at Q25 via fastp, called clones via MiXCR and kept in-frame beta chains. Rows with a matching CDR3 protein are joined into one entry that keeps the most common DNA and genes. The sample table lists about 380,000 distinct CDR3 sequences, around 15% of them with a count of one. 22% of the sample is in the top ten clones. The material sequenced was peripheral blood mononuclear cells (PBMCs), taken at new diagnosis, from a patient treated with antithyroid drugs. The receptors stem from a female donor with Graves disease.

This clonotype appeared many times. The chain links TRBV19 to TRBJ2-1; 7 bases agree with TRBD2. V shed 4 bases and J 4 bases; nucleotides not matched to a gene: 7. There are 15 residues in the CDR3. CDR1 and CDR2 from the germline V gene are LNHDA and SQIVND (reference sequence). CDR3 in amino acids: CASSKSSGDYNEQFF. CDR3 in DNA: TGTGCCAGTAGTAAATCTAGCGGTGATTACAATGAGCAGTTCTTC.

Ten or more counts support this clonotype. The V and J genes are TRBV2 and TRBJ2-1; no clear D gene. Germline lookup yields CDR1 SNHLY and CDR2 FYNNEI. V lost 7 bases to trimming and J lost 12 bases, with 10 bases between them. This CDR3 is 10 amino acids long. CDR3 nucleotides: TGTGCCAGCACCGGAATAGGGCAGTTCTTC. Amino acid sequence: CASTGIGQFF.

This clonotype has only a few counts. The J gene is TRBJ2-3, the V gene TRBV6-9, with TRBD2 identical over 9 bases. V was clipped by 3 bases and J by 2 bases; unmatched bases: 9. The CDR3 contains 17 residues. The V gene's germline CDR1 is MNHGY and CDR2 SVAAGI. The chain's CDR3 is CASSYRWREGFTDTQYF. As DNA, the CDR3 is TGTGCCAGCAGTTACCGGTGGCGGGAGGGCTTCACAGATACGCAGTATTTT.

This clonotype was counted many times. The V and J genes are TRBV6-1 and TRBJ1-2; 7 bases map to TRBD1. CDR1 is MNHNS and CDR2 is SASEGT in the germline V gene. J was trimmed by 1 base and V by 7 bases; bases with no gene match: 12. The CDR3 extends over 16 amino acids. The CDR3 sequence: CASIPEQDRINYGYTF. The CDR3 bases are TGTGCCAGCATCCCGGAACAGGACAGGATTAACTATGGCTACACCTTC.

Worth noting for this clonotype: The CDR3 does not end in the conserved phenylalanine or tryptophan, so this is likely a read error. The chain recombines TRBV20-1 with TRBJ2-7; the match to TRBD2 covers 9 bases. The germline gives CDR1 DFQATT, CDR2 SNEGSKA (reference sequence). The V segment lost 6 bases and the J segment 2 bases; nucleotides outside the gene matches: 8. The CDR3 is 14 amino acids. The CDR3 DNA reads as TGCAGTGCGACCTTTAGCGGGGGCCCCTACGAGCAGTACCTC. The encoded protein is CSATFSGGPYEQYL.

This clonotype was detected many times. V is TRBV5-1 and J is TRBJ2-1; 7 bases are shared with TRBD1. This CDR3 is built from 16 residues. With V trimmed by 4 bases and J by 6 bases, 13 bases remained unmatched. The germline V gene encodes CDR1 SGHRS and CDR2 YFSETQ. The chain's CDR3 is CASSLGDSPTGNEQFF. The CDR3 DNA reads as TGCGCCAGCAGCCTAGGGGACAGCCCAACGGGCAATGAGCAGTTCTTC.

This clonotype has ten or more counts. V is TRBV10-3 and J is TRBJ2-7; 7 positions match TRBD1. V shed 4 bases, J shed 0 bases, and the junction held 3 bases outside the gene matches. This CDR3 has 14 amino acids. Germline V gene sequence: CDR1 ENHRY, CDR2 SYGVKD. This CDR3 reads CAISVGQASYEQYF. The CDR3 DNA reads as TGTGCCATCAGTGTAGGACAGGCCTCCTACGAGCAGTACTTC.

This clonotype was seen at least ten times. The CDR3 DNA sequence: TGTGCCAGCAGCTTCGTTCTCCTCAGAGGGGGCGAGACCCAGTACTTC. As protein: CASSFVLLRGGETQYF. The V and J genes are TRBV11-2 and TRBJ2-5; 7 bases align to TRBD1. Germline values: CDR1 SGHAT, CDR2 FQNNGV. Trimming took 3 bases from V and 5 from J; bases not matched to a gene: 12. This CDR3 comprises 16 residues.

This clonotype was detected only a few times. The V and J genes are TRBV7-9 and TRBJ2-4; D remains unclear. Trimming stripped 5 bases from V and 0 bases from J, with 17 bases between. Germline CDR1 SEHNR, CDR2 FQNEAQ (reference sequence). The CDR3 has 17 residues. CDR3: CASSPLDLPLAKNIQYF. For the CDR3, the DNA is TGTGCCAGCAGCCCCCTGGACCTACCTTTAGCCAAAAACATTCAGTACTTC.

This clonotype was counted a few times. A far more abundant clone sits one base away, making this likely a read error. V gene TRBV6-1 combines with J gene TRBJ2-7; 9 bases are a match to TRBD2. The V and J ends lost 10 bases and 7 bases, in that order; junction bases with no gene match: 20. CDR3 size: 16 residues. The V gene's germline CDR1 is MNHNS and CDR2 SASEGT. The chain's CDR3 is CAIHTGGASGKNEQYF. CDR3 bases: TGTGCCATACATACCGGGGGGGCTAGCGGGAAGAATGAGCAGTACTTC.

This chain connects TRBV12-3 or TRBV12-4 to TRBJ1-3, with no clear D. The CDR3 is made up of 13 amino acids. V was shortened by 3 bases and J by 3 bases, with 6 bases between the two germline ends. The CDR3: CASSLVVGNTIYF. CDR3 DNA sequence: TGTGCCAGCAGTTTGGTTGTTGGAAACACCATATATTTT.

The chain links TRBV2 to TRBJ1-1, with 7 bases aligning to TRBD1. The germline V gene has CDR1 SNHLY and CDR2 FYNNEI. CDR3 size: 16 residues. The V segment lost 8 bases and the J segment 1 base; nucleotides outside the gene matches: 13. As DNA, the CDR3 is TGTGCCAGCTCAAGACGACAGGGAGGTAGGAACACTGAAGCTTTCTTT. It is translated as CASSRRQGGRNTEAFF. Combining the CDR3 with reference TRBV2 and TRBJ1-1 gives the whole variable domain EPEVTQTPSHQVTQMGQEVILRCVPISNHLYFYWYRQILGQKVEFLVSFYNNEISEKSEIFDDQFSVERPDGSNFTLKIRSTKLEDSAMYFCASSRRQGGRNTEAFFGQGTRLTVV.

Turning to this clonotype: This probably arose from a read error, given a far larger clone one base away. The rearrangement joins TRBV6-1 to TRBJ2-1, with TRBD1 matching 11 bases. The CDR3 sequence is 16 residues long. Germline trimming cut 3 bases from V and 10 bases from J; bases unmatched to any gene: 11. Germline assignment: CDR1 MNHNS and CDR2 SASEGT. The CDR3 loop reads CASSELWTGGAKEQFF. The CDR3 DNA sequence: TGTGCCAGCAGTGAGCTCTGGACAGGGGGCGCGAAGGAGCAGTTCTTC.

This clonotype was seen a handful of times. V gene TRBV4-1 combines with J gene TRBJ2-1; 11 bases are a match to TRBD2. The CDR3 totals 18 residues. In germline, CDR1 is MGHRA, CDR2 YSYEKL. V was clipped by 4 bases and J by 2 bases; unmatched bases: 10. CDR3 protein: CASSPGQLAGVAYNEQFF. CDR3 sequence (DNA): TGCGCCAGCAGCCCTGGACAACTAGCGGGGGTCGCCTACAATGAGCAGTTCTTC.

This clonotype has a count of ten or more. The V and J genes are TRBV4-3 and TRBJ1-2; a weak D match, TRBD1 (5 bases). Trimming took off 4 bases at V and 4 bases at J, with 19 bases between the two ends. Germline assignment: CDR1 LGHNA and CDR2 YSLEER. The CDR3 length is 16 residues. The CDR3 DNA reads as TGCGCCAGCAGCCCCGGGGCAGTAGGATCCCTCTATGGCTACACCTTC. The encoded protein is CASSPGAVGSLYGYTF.

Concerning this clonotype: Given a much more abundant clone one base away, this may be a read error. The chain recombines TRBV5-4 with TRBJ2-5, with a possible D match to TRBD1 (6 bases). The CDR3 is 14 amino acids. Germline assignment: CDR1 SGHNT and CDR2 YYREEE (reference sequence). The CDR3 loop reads CASSLRGHQETPYF. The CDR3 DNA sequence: TGTGCCAGCAGCCTCAGGGGACACCAAGAGACCCCGTACTTC.

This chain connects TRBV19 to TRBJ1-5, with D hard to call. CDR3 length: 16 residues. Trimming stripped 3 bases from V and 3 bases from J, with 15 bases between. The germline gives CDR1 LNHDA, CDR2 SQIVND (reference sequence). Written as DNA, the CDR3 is TGTGCCAGTAGTATCCATCGGTCCACCCTCAATCAGCCCCAGCATTTT. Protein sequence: CASSIHRSTLNQPQHF.

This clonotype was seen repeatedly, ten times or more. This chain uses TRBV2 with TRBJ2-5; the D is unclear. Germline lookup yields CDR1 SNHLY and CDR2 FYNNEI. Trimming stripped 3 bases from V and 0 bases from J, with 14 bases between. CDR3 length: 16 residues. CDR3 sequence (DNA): TGTGCCAGCAGTGACGTATACGGCCGGTACCAAGAGACCCAGTACTTC. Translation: CASSDVYGRYQETQYF.

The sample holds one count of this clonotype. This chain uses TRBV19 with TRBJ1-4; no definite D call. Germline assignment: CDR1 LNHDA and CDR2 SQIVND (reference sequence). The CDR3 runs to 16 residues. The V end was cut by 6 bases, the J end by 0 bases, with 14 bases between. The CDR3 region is CASSTLGGATNEKLFF. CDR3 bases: TGTGCCAGTAGCACCCTTGGCGGGGCAACTAATGAAAAACTGTTTTTT.

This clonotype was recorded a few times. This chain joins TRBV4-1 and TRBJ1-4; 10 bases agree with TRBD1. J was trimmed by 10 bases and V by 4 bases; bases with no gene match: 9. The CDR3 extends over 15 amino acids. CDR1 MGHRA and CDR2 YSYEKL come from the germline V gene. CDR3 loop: CASSPERQGAPKLFF. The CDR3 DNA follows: TGCGCCAGCAGCCCCGAACGACAGGGGGCCCCAAAACTGTTTTTT.

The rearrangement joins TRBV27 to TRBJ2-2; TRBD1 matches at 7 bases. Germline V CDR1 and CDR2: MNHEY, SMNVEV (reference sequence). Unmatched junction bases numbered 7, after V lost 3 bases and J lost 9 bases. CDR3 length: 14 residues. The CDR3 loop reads CASSFRDREWELFF. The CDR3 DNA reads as TGTGCCAGCAGTTTTCGAGACAGGGAATGGGAGCTGTTTTTT.

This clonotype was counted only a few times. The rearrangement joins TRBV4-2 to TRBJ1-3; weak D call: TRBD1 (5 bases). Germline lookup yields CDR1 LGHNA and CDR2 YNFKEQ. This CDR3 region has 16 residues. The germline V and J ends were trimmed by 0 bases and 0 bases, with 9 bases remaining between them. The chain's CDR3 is CASSQDYGGSGNTIYF. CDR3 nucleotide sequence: TGTGCCAGCAGCCAAGACTATGGGGGCTCTGGAAACACCATATATTTT.

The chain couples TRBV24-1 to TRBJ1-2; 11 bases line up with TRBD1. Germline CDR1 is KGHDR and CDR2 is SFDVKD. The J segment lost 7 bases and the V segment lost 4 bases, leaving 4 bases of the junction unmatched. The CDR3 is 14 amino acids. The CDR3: CATSEPGQGVGYTF. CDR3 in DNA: TGTGCCACCAGTGAGCCGGGACAGGGGGTTGGCTACACCTTC.

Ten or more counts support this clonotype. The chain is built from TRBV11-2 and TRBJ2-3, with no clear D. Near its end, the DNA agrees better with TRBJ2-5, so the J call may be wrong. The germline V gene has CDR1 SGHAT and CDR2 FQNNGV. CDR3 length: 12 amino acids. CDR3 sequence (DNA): TGTGCCAGCAGCTTAGGGACGGAGACCCAGTACTTC. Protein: CASSLGTETQYF.

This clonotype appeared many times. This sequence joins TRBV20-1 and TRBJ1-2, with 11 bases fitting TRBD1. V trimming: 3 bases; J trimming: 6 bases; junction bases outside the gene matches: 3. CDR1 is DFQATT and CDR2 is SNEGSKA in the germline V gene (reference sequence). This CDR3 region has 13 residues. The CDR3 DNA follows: TGCAGTGCTAGCCCGGGACAGGGGGATGGCTACACCTTC. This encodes CSASPGQGDGYTF.

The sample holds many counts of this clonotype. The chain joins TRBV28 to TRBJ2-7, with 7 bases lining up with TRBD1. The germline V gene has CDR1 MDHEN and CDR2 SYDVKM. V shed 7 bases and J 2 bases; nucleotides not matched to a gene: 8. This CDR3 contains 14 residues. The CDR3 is CASIATGSAYEQYF. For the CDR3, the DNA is TGTGCCAGCATCGCGACAGGGTCCGCCTACGAGCAGTACTTC. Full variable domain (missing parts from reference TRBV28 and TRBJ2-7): DVKVTQSSRYLVKRTGEKVFLECVQDMDHENMFWYRQDPGLGLRLIYFSYDVKMKEKGDIPEGYSVSREKKERFSLILESASTNQTSMYLCASIATGSAYEQYFGPGTRLTVT.

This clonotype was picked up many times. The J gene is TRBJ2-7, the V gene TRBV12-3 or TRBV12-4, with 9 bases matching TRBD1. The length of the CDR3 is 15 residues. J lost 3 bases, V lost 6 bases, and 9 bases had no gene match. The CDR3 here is CASRQTGTGSYEQYF. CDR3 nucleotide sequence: TGTGCCAGCAGGCAAACCGGGACAGGGAGCTACGAGCAGTACTTC.